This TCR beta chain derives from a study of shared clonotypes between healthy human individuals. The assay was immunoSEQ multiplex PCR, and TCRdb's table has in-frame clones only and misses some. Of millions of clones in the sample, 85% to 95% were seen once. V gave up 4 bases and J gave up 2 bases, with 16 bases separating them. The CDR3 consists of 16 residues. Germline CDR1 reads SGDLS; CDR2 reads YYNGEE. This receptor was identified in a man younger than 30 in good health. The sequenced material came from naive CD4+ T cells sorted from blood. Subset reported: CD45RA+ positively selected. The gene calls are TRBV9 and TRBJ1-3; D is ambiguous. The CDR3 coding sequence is TGTGCCAGCAGCCATACCGCCCTCGGGACTGGAAACACCATATATTTT. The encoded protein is CASSHTALGTGNTIYF.